The 28 T cell receptor beta chains listed next were all sequenced from one sample in a study of blood T cell repertoires in COVID-19. Only in-frame clones appear in the TCRdb table, and some are missing; sequencing was by immunoSEQ multiplex PCR. Altogether approximately 82,000 clones are present, around 82% being singletons, with the ten largest covering approximately 15%. The sample comprised peripheral blood. These TCRs come from a woman in her sixties or seventies with acute or convalescent COVID-19.

The rearrangement links TRBV27 to TRBJ2-2, with 8 bases identical to TRBD2. There are 18 residues in the CDR3. Germline trimming cut 2 bases from V and 5 bases from J; bases unmatched to any gene: 13. The germline V gene encodes CDR1 MNHEY and CDR2 SMNVEV (reference sequence). The CDR3 spells CASSLAGTRGLGTGELFF. CDR3 coding DNA: TGTGCCAGCAGTTTAGCCGGGACTAGAGGGTTAGGAACCGGGGAGCTGTTTTTT.

CDR3 residues: CASSLRTVNQPQHF. The CDR3 DNA reads as TGTGCCAGCAGCTTAAGGACAGTCAATCAGCCCCAGCATTTT. The chain employs TRBV5-6 and TRBJ1-5; D possibly corresponds to TRBD1 (6 bases). This CDR3 has 14 amino acids. Germline values: CDR1 SGHDT, CDR2 YYEEEE. V lost 2 bases to trimming and J lost 3 bases, with 9 bases between them.

The V gene is TRBV19, the J gene TRBJ2-2, with 7 nucleotides matching TRBD2. The CDR3 loop spans 15 amino acids. Germline values: CDR1 LNHDA, CDR2 SQIVND (reference sequence). V was pared by 3 bases and J by 5 bases, with 6 bases of the junction left unmatched. The CDR3 is CASSMGGTTTGELFF. As DNA, the CDR3 is TGTGCCAGTAGTATGGGGGGGACCACAACCGGGGAGCTGTTTTTT.

This clone appeared a few times. The chain links TRBV9 to TRBJ2-1; no definite D call. The V gene lost 0 bases and the J gene lost 8 bases, with 3 bases spanning the gap. Germline-derived CDR1 and CDR2 are SGDLS and YYNGEE. The CDR3 consists of 11 residues. The CDR3 DNA is TGTGCCAGCAGCGTAGCGTATGAGCAGTTCTTC. Protein sequence: CASSVAYEQFF.

V and J are TRBV9 and TRBJ1-4; D remains unclear. The CDR3 loop spans 16 amino acids. The V and J ends lost 0 bases and 8 bases respectively, with 17 bases between them. The germline V gene has CDR1 SGDLS and CDR2 YYNGEE. In nucleotides, the CDR3 is TGTGCCAGCAGCGTAGACCGGGGAAGGGCGGGCGAAAAACTGTTTTTT. Translation: CASSVDRGRAGEKLFF.

The chain combines TRBV27 with TRBJ2-2; 10 bases are a match to TRBD1. J lost 4 bases, V lost 5 bases, and 7 bases had no gene match. Looked up from germline, CDR1 is MNHEY and CDR2 is SMNVEV (reference sequence). This CDR3 spans 16 amino acids. The CDR3 spells CASSPHWTGGTGELFF. The CDR3 region has the DNA TGTGCCAGCAGTCCTCACTGGACAGGGGGCACCGGGGAGCTGTTTTTT.

V gene TRBV2 combines with J gene TRBJ2-7; TRBD1 aligns across 10 bases. CDR3 length: 15 amino acids. Germline V gives CDR1 SNHLY, CDR2 FYNNEI. Trimming cost V 6 bases and J 2 bases; bases outside gene matches: 7. The CDR3 bases are TGTGCCAGCAGGCCATACGGGACAGGGGCCTACGAGCAGTACTTC. Its translation: CASRPYGTGAYEQYF.

The rearrangement uses TRBV11-2 and TRBJ2-1; 9 positions agree with TRBD2. The CDR3 contains 16 residues. The V gene end was trimmed by 0 bases and the J gene end by 10 bases; junction bases not matched to a gene: 10. CDR1 and CDR2 from the germline V gene are SGHAT and FQNNGV. The CDR3 region has the DNA TGTGCCAGCAGCTTAGATCTCGTAGCGGGAGAACGAGAGCAGTTCTTC. It is translated as CASSLDLVAGEREQFF. The whole variable domain, filled in from reference TRBV11-2 and TRBJ2-1, reads EAGVAQSPRYKIIEKRQSVAFWCNPISGHATLYWYQQILGQGPKLLIQFQNNGVVDDSQLPKDRFSAERLKGVDSTLKIQPAKLEDSAVYLCASSLDLVAGEREQFFGPGTRLTVL.

This chain links TRBV4-2 with TRBJ1-2, with D uncertain. Germline V gives CDR1 LGHNA, CDR2 YNFKEQ. The length of the CDR3 is 15 residues. Trimming removed 3 bases from V and 5 bases from J, with 16 bases in between. The DNA of the CDR3 is TGTGCCAGCAGCCAGGGAGACAAGGCAAGTTATGGCTACACCTTC. Translating gives CASSQGDKASYGYTF.

The genes are TRBV7-2 and TRBJ2-7, with a possible D match to TRBD1 (6 bases). Germline lookup yields CDR1 SGHTA and CDR2 FQGNSA. CDR3 length: 13 amino acids. The V end was cut by 5 bases, the J end by 2 bases, with 10 bases between. CDR3 DNA: TGTGCCAGCAGCCCGGACAGAGCCTACGAGCAGTACTTC. It encodes CASSPDRAYEQYF. Full variable domain (rest looked up from reference TRBV7-2 and TRBJ2-7): GAGVSQSPSNKVTEKGKDVELRCDPISGHTALYWYRQSLGQGLEFLIYFQGNSAPDKSGLPSDRFSAERTGGSVSTLTIQRTQQEDSAVYLCASSPDRAYEQYFGPGTRLTVT.

The chain employs TRBV19 and TRBJ1-5; 8 nucleotides line up with TRBD1. Unmatched junction bases numbered 6, after V lost 6 bases and J lost 2 bases. Germline values: CDR1 LNHDA, CDR2 SQIVND (reference sequence). This CDR3 has 15 residues. CDR3 sequence reads: CASRSDRAGNQPQHF. DNA of the CDR3: TGTGCCAGTAGATCGGACAGGGCCGGCAATCAGCCCCAGCATTTT.

The V and J genes are TRBV6-5 and TRBJ1-5; 7 positions match TRBD1. Germline V gene data show CDR1 as MNHEY and CDR2 as SVGAGI. With V trimmed by 5 bases and J by 8 bases, 6 bases remained unmatched. CDR3 length: 13 residues. The CDR3 is CASSPQGLEPQHF. The CDR3 DNA follows: TGTGCCAGCAGTCCACAGGGGTTGGAGCCCCAGCATTTT.

The genes are TRBV4-1 and TRBJ1-5; 9 positions agree with TRBD1. V was clipped by 0 bases and J by 5 bases; unmatched bases: 2. The CDR3 runs 15 residues. Germline assignment: CDR1 MGHRA and CDR2 YSYEKL. The CDR3 DNA is TGCGCCAGCAGCCAAGAGGGACAGGGTCATCAGCCCCAGCATTTT. Translation: CASSQEGQGHQPQHF.

The rearrangement links TRBV29-1 to TRBJ1-1; 9 nucleotides agree with TRBD1. This CDR3 is 13 amino acids long. Germline assignment: CDR1 SQVTM and CDR2 ANQGSEA. Unmatched junction bases numbered 6, after V lost 7 bases and J lost 3 bases. For the CDR3, the DNA is TGCAGCGCCGGGACAGGGAGGGACACTGAAGCTTTCTTT. Protein sequence: CSAGTGRDTEAFF.

This chain connects TRBV5-1 to TRBJ2-5; TRBD2 agrees at 8 bases. The J segment lost 5 bases and the V segment lost 1 base, leaving 13 bases of the junction unmatched. Germline V gene lookup returns CDR1 SGHRS and CDR2 YFSETQ. The CDR3 spans 17 residues. The DNA of the CDR3 is TGCGCCAGCAGCTTGACACTCGCGTTGGCGGGGGGCGAGACCCAGTACTTC. Translated, it gives CASSLTLALAGGETQYF.

The chain links TRBV23-1 to TRBJ1-1; 7 nucleotides agree with TRBD1. TRBV23-1 carries the ORF label, with uncertain function. The CDR3 spans 15 residues. V was clipped by 5 bases and J by 4 bases; unmatched bases: 10. CDR3 residues: CASSFHRGGGTEAFF. CDR3 nucleotides: TGCGCCAGCAGTTTTCACAGGGGAGGTGGCACTGAAGCTTTCTTT.

V is TRBV11-3 and J is TRBJ2-5, with D tentatively TRBD1 (7 bases). The CDR3 loop spans 15 amino acids. CDR1 SGHNT and CDR2 YENEEA come from the germline V gene. Trimming took 1 base from V and 4 from J, leaving 13 bases between them. In DNA form, the CDR3 reads TGTGCCAGCAGCTTAGTTCAGGGGGGCGCAGAGACCCAGTACTTC. As protein: CASSLVQGGAETQYF.

The chain joins TRBV10-2 to TRBJ2-2; D might be TRBD2 (6 bases). Looked up from germline, CDR1 is WSHSY and CDR2 is SAAADI. V shed 4 bases and J shed 0 bases, with 9 bases lying between them. CDR3 length: 15 amino acids. CDR3 sequence (DNA): TGCGCCAGCAGTGGGGACTCAGCGAACACCGGGGAGCTGTTTTTT. This translates into CASSGDSANTGELFF.

The chain carries TRBV30 and TRBJ1-5; D might be TRBD1 (6 bases). Trimming took off 3 bases at V and 11 bases at J, with 17 bases between the two ends. The CDR3 is 13 amino acids. Germline CDR1 and CDR2: GTSNPN and SVGIG (reference sequence). The CDR3 spells CAWRGGGKEAQHF. Here the CDR3 DNA reads TGTGCCTGGAGGGGTGGGGGCAAGGAGGCCCAGCATTTT.

J is TRBJ1-1 and V is TRBV9; D remains ambiguous. The CDR3 extends over 15 amino acids. Germline CDR1 SGDLS, CDR2 YYNGEE. The V end lost 2 bases, the J end lost 0 bases, and 11 bases lay between the germline ends. This CDR3 is CASSVQAIMNTEAFF. Written as DNA, the CDR3 is TGTGCCAGCAGCGTGCAGGCAATAATGAACACTGAAGCTTTCTTT.

V gene TRBV11-3 combines with J gene TRBJ2-3; 9 bases agree with TRBD2. CDR1 and CDR2 from the germline V gene are SGHNT and YENEEA. V lost 5 bases to trimming and J lost 6 bases; unmatched junction nucleotides: 15. The CDR3 spans 17 residues. CDR3 nucleotide sequence: TGTGCCAGCAGCCCTAGCGCGGGAGGGCCGTGGGGGGATACGCAGTATTTT. Its protein product is CASSPSAGGPWGDTQYF.

This clone is a singleton in its sample. The chain recombines TRBV27 with TRBJ2-3, with D perhaps matching TRBD1 (6 bases). Per the germline V gene, CDR1 is MNHEY and CDR2 is SMNVEV (reference sequence). Trimming took 4 bases from V and 2 from J, leaving 13 bases between them. This CDR3 is 15 amino acids long. The CDR3: CASSSNRDPTDTQYF. For the CDR3, the DNA is TGTGCCAGCAGTTCTAACAGGGATCCCACAGATACGCAGTATTTT.

This clone was detected only once. The V gene is TRBV5-1, the J gene TRBJ1-2; TRBD1 agrees at 8 bases. Germline CDR1 is SGHRS and CDR2 is YFSETQ. Unmatched junction bases numbered 12, after V lost 0 bases and J lost 5 bases. This CDR3 contains 17 residues. In nucleotides, the CDR3 is TGCGCCAGCAGCTTGGGGGGGACAGGAGCAAAAAGTTATGGCTACACCTTC. Translating gives CASSLGGTGAKSYGYTF.

The chain recombines TRBV11-2 with TRBJ1-4; the match to TRBD1 covers 9 bases. The J segment lost 7 bases and the V segment lost 4 bases, leaving 7 bases of the junction unmatched. The CDR3 length is 15 residues. CDR1 and CDR2 from the germline V gene are SGHAT and FQNNGV. CDR3 residues: CASSYYGQGSEKLFF. The CDR3 nucleotides read TGTGCCAGCAGCTACTACGGACAGGGGAGTGAAAAACTGTTTTTT.

This clone has just one count. This sequence joins TRBV5-6 and TRBJ1-5; weak D call: TRBD1 (6 bases). The V gene's germline CDR1 is SGHDT and CDR2 YYEEEE. The CDR3 runs to 14 residues. V was pared by 4 bases and J by 3 bases, with 11 bases between. The CDR3 here is CASSRGQLNQPQHF. CDR3 bases: TGTGCCAGCAGCCGAGGACAGCTCAATCAGCCCCAGCATTTT.

This clone was seen a few times. The V call is TRBV19, the J call TRBJ2-2; a possible D gene is TRBD1 (6 bases). Trimming shortened V by 4 bases and J by 0 bases, and 9 bases separated the two germline ends. Germline values: CDR1 LNHDA, CDR2 SQIVND (reference sequence). This CDR3 has 15 residues. The CDR3 is CASSRQVTNTGELFF. In DNA, the CDR3 is TGTGCCAGTAGTAGACAGGTCACGAACACCGGGGAGCTGTTTTTT.

This chain connects TRBV5-1 to TRBJ1-1; D is undetermined. This CDR3 has 17 amino acids. The V gene lost 1 base and the J gene lost 1 base, with 17 bases spanning the gap. Per germline, CDR1 SGHRS and CDR2 YFSETQ. In DNA, the CDR3 is TGCGCCAGCAGCTTGAATCATGTAGGGAGTGGGAACACTGAAGCTTTCTTT. Protein sequence: CASSLNHVGSGNTEAFF.

This clone was picked up a small number of times. The gene calls are TRBV5-4 and TRBJ2-5; D might be TRBD1 (5 bases). The CDR3 has 12 amino acids. V was shortened by 4 bases and J by 7 bases, with 11 bases between the two germline ends. The germline gives CDR1 SGHNT, CDR2 YYREEE (reference sequence). This CDR3 reads CASSPQGSTQYF. The CDR3, as DNA: TGTGCCAGCAGCCCCCAGGGATCGACCCAGTACTTC.